The 5 T cell receptor beta chains below come from one sample, sequenced in a study of T cell responses to AZD1222 COVID-19 vaccine. The repertoire was sequenced with immunoSEQ multiplex PCR; TCRdb's copy has only in-frame clones and lacks some. The sample records around 150,000 clones, about 90% being singletons. The source material was peripheral blood, sampled 28 days after the second dose of the MenACWY control vaccine. The receptors here all came from an adult who received the MenACWY meningococcal vaccine as a control.

The chain joins TRBV2 to TRBJ1-2; D uncertain. This CDR3 spans 12 amino acids. The germline gives CDR1 SNHLY, CDR2 FYNNEI. V dropped 4 bases and J dropped 4 bases, with 7 bases sitting between them. CDR3 in amino acids: CASSAEVYGYTF. The CDR3 bases are TGTGCCAGCAGTGCAGAAGTCTATGGCTACACCTTC.

The chain uses TRBV10-3 and TRBJ2-3, with 9 bases matching TRBD2. CDR3 length equals 17 residues. Germline assignment: CDR1 ENHRY and CDR2 SYGVKD. V trimming: 2 bases; J trimming: 3 bases; junction bases outside the gene matches: 9. CDR3 sequence: CAISETHSGRRTDTQYF. As DNA, the CDR3 is TGTGCCATCAGTGAGACCCATAGCGGGAGAAGGACAGATACGCAGTATTTT.

The chain uses TRBV15 and TRBJ1-5, with D hard to call. The germline V gene has CDR1 LNHNV and CDR2 YYDKDF (reference sequence). Trimming removed 0 bases from V and 5 bases from J, with 8 bases in between. The CDR3 is 14 residues long. CDR3 protein: CATSRERADQPQHF. The CDR3 region has the DNA TGTGCCACCAGCAGAGAGAGGGCCGATCAGCCCCAGCATTTT.

This rearrangement joins TRBV7-2 to TRBJ2-3; D uncertain. V lost 3 bases to trimming and J lost 2 bases, with 6 bases between them. This CDR3 has 13 residues. Germline assignment: CDR1 SGHTA and CDR2 FQGNSA. CDR3 protein: CASSLSYTDTQYF. The CDR3 DNA sequence: TGTGCCAGCAGCTTGAGCTACACAGATACGCAGTATTTT.

This rearrangement joins TRBV5-4 to TRBJ2-2; possibly TRBD1 for D (6 bases). The CDR3 runs 12 residues. Germline assignment: CDR1 SGHNT and CDR2 YYREEE (reference sequence). V was shortened by 4 bases and J by 7 bases, with 8 bases between the two germline ends. CDR3 DNA: TGTGCCAGCAGCCCAGGGGTCGGGGAGCTGTTTTTT. This encodes CASSPGVGELFF.